This T cell receptor (beta chain) came from a study of blood T cell repertoires in COVID-19. Study background: The United States, Italy and Spain supplied acute and convalescent COVID-19 samples. Sources were T cells, B-cell-depleted T cells, or PBMCs; the material itself was cDNA or gDNA.

The CDR3 has 14 residues. Germline CDR1 reads MGHDK; CDR2 reads SYGVNS. V trimming: 5 bases; J trimming: 8 bases; junction bases outside the gene matches: 8. Original methodology: By means of reference gene primer amplification, nucleated cell counts were estimated. The assay was immunoSEQ multiplex PCR, and TCRdb's table has in-frame clones only and misses some. V and J calls and clone size are copied from that table; D and trimming were computed from the DNA. The profile shows more than 100,000 clones, about 79% of them singletons. The V gene is TRBV25-1, the J gene TRBJ1-4, with 7 nucleotides matching TRBD1. Sequencing was done on a sample of peripheral blood. This TCR was sampled from a woman of 80 years or more with acute or convalescent COVID-19. CDR3 region: CASSPRGFGEKLFF. CDR3 DNA sequence: TGTGCCAGCAGTCCCAGGGGGTTTGGGGAAAAACTGTTTTTT.